The TCR beta chain described here comes from a study of cytomegalovirus exposure and HLA in healthy donors. Germline V gene lookup returns CDR1 SGHAT and CDR2 FQNNGV. Trimming at V came to 7 bases and at J to 7 bases, leaving 9 bases not matched to a gene. The CDR3 sequence is 15 residues long. Broader study findings: In a later analysis, TCR beta V- and J-gene trimming showed a link to a missense DCLRE1C variant. Some highly shared sequence variants likely arose as a pipeline artifact. Based on reports, TCR beta sequences accurately predicted HLA-A and HLA-B alleles for most subjects.

Vbeta (60) and Jbeta (13) primers were used in the PCR. The protocol was immunoSEQ multiplex PCR, while the TCRdb copy is restricted to in-frame clones and leaves out a portion. The table includes 74,000 or so clones, 79% detected once. As concerns this clone: Its antigen is not identified.

What was sequenced was PBMCs. This sequence originates from a woman between 35 and 50 years old in good health and CMV-seropositive. The V and J genes are TRBV11-2 and TRBJ2-5; 13 nucleotides align to TRBD2. CDR3 DNA sequence: TGTGCCAGCAACATACTAGCGGGAGGGCAGGGGACCCAGTACTTC. Its translation is CASNILAGGQGTQYF.